One sample yielded the 24 T cell receptor beta chains listed below, sequenced in a study of cytomegalovirus exposure and HLA in healthy donors. Vbeta (60) and Jbeta (13) primers were used in the PCR. Generated by immunoSEQ multiplex PCR, the TCRdb table keeps only in-frame clones and is missing some. Among some 65,000 clones listed, less than 70% were seen once. Sequenced material: PBMCs. Source of these receptors: a young man in good health and CMV-seronegative.

In this sample, this clone is medium-sized. The CDR3 nucleotides are TGCGCCAGCAGCTCTAGTGGTGGCAGATCAAGCGCTGAAGCTTTCTTT. Its translation is CASSSSGGRSSAEAFF. The J gene is TRBJ1-1, the V gene TRBV5-1; D gene unclear. This CDR3 region has 16 residues. Per germline, CDR1 SGHRS and CDR2 YFSETQ. Trimming left V 3 bases short and J 6 bases short, with 21 bases between.

The chain has TRBV30 and TRBJ2-7, with 7 bases that match TRBD1. Trimming cost V 0 bases and J 6 bases; bases outside gene matches: 8. Germline V gene lookup returns CDR1 GTSNPN and CDR2 SVGIG (reference sequence). The CDR3 extends over 14 amino acids. The chain's CDR3 is CAWSVSRGSAEQYF. The CDR3 nucleotides read TGTGCCTGGAGTGTATCCAGGGGGTCTGCCGAGCAGTACTTC.

Only a few counts were recorded for this clone. V is TRBV27 and J is TRBJ1-1; D is unclear. This CDR3 comprises 13 residues. With 7 bases removed from V and 6 bases from J, the gap between germline ends came to 15 bases. Germline V gives CDR1 MNHEY, CDR2 SMNVEV (reference sequence). The DNA for the CDR3 is TGTGCCAGCAAGCTTACCCAACGCTCTGAAGCTTTCTTT. It specifies CASKLTQRSEAFF.

This chain joins TRBV5-1 and TRBJ2-7, with D possibly being TRBD1 (5 bases). This CDR3 is 13 amino acids long. V was trimmed by 1 base and J by 2 bases, leaving 7 bases between them. Germline V gives CDR1 SGHRS, CDR2 YFSETQ. The CDR3 nucleotides read TGCGCCAGCAGCTTGCAGGGCGCCTACGAGCAGTACTTC. It is translated as CASSLQGAYEQYF.

V usage is TRBV2 and J usage is TRBJ2-7; TRBD1 agrees at 8 bases. V dropped 8 bases and J dropped 0; count of bases not matched to a gene: 6. Germline V gene data show CDR1 as SNHLY and CDR2 as FYNNEI. The CDR3 spans 14 residues. The CDR3 sequence: CASAWDRSSYEQYF. CDR3 nucleotides: TGTGCCAGCGCCTGGGACAGGAGCTCCTACGAGCAGTACTTC.

The rearrangement links TRBV21-1 to TRBJ1-5. TRBV21-1 is marked as a pseudogene. The CDR3 is 13 residues long. CDR3 DNA: TGTGCCAGCAGCAAAAAGGTCGGAGGGCCCCAGCATTTT. It encodes CASSKKVGGPQHF.

This clone has just one count. The genes are TRBV19 and TRBJ1-6; 7 bases agree with TRBD1. V lost 4 bases and J lost 7; bases outside the gene matches: 4. Germline V CDR1 and CDR2: LNHDA, SQIVND (reference sequence). The CDR3 extends over 14 amino acids. The CDR3 here is CASSTRQGNSPLHF. The CDR3 DNA reads as TGTGCCAGTAGTACCCGACAGGGCAATTCACCCCTCCACTTT. Filled out from reference TRBV19 and TRBJ1-6, the complete variable domain reads DGGITQSPKYLFRKEGQNVTLSCEQNLNHDAMYWYRQDPGQGLRLIYYSQIVNDFQKGDIAEGYSVSREKKESFPLTVTSAQKNPTAFYLCASSTRQGNSPLHFGNGTRLTVT.

The V call is TRBV18, the J call TRBJ1-1, with D hard to call. The germline gives CDR1 KGHSH, CDR2 LQKENI. The ends were cut back, 2 bases at V and 0 bases at J, with 10 bases in the middle. CDR3 length: 15 amino acids. CDR3 amino acids: CASSPDQFLNTEAFF. In nucleotides, the CDR3 is TGTGCCAGCTCACCAGATCAGTTCTTGAACACTGAAGCTTTCTTT.

This clone was recorded once. The chain links TRBV14 to TRBJ2-7, with a tentative D call TRBD2 (5 bases). The V gene's germline CDR1 is SGHDN and CDR2 FVKESK. The CDR3 sequence is 13 residues long. V gave up 4 bases and J gave up 2 bases, with 9 bases separating them. The CDR3 DNA follows: TGTGCCAGCAGCCGCCTCGGGGCCTACGAGCAGTACTTC. Encoded protein: CASSRLGAYEQYF.

The V gene is TRBV19, the J gene TRBJ1-5, with a possible D match to TRBD1 (6 bases). Germline CDR1 and CDR2: LNHDA and SQIVND (reference sequence). This CDR3 is 13 amino acids long. Deletions cut 3 bases from V and 7 bases from J, with 10 bases between. The CDR3: CASSIQGRQPQHF. The DNA for the CDR3 is TGTGCCAGTAGTATCCAGGGGCGACAGCCCCAGCATTTT.

This sequence joins TRBV7-2 and TRBJ2-1, with 9 bases identical to TRBD1. This CDR3 has 15 residues. With V trimmed by 0 bases and J by 5 bases, 2 bases remained unmatched. From germline, CDR1 is SGHTA and CDR2 FQGNSA. The CDR3 DNA is TGTGCCAGCAGCTTAGCCGGGACAGGGAACAATGAGCAGTTCTTC. It translates to CASSLAGTGNNEQFF. Variable domain in full (rest from reference TRBV7-2 and TRBJ2-1): GAGVSQSPSNKVTEKGKDVELRCDPISGHTALYWYRQSLGQGLEFLIYFQGNSAPDKSGLPSDRFSAERTGGSVSTLTIQRTQQEDSAVYLCASSLAGTGNNEQFFGPGTRLTVL.

The J gene is TRBJ1-4, the V gene TRBV29-1; a weak D match, TRBD1 (6 bases). Germline values: CDR1 SQVTM, CDR2 ANQGSEA. Between the trimmed V and J ends, which lost 6 bases and 4 bases, there was a span of 15 bases. CDR3 length equals 14 residues. The CDR3 region has the DNA TGCAGCGTACTACAGGGAGCGGATAATGAAAAACTGTTTTTT. It encodes CSVLQGADNEKLFF.

This clone turned up a few times. The V call is TRBV7-9, the J call TRBJ2-7; a possible D gene is TRBD1 (5 bases). The CDR3 has 14 residues. The germline CDR1 and CDR2 sequences are SEHNR and FQNEAQ (reference sequence). V was shortened by 2 bases and J by 6 bases, with 14 bases between the two germline ends. This chain's CDR3 is CASSLTTVASEQYF. CDR3 coding DNA: TGTGCCAGCAGCTTAACGACAGTAGCTAGCGAGCAGTACTTC.

This rearrangement joins TRBV2 to TRBJ1-5, with TRBD1 matching over 7 bases. Trimming at V came to 3 bases and at J to 7 bases, leaving 6 bases not matched to a gene. From germline, CDR1 is SNHLY and CDR2 FYNNEI. The CDR3 length is 14 residues. This CDR3 reads CASSDRQGRQPQHF. CDR3 in DNA: TGTGCCAGCAGTGATCGACAGGGAAGGCAGCCCCAGCATTTT.

This sequence joins TRBV29-1 and TRBJ1-2, with 8 positions matching TRBD1. This CDR3 comprises 12 residues. Germline V gene sequence: CDR1 SQVTM, CDR2 ANQGSEA. The J segment lost 2 bases and the V segment lost 7 bases, leaving 3 bases of the junction unmatched. CDR3 sequence (DNA): TGCAGCGCCCGACAGGGGAACTATGGCTACACCTTC. Translation: CSARQGNYGYTF.

The genes are TRBV2 and TRBJ1-4, with 9 nucleotides matching TRBD1. Germline V gene lookup returns CDR1 SNHLY and CDR2 FYNNEI. V was clipped by 5 bases and J by 8 bases; unmatched bases: 6. The CDR3 loop spans 14 amino acids. The CDR3, as DNA: TGTGCCAGCAGTAGGACAGGGGCCGGCGAAAAACTGTTTTTT. Protein: CASSRTGAGEKLFF. The full variable domain, with the rest looked up from reference TRBV2 and TRBJ1-4, is EPEVTQTPSHQVTQMGQEVILRCVPISNHLYFYWYRQILGQKVEFLVSFYNNEISEKSEIFDDQFSVERPDGSNFTLKIRSTKLEDSAMYFCASSRTGAGEKLFFGSGTQLSVL.

The chain combines TRBV14 with TRBJ2-7, with 11 bases lining up with TRBD1. The germline CDR1 and CDR2 sequences are SGHDN and FVKESK. The CDR3 consists of 15 residues. J lost 2 bases, V lost 4 bases, and 4 bases had no gene match. The DNA of the CDR3 is TGTGCCAGCAGCCCGGGACAGGGGGAGACCTACGAGCAGTACTTC. Protein: CASSPGQGETYEQYF.

The rearrangement uses TRBV29-1 and TRBJ1-2, with D unclear. CDR1 and CDR2 (germline): SQVTM, ANQGSEA. V was clipped by 5 bases and J by 0 bases, with 10 bases between them. The length of the CDR3 is 13 residues. The CDR3 region is CSVSREANYGYTF. Here the CDR3 DNA reads TGCAGCGTTTCGAGAGAGGCTAACTATGGCTACACCTTC.

V gene TRBV7-7 combines with J gene TRBJ2-1, with 16 bases that match TRBD2. CDR1 and CDR2 (germline): SSHAT, FNYEAQ (reference sequence). The V and J ends lost 5 bases and 8 bases, in that order; junction bases with no gene match: 6. The CDR3 spans 16 residues. CDR3 amino acids: CASSLGLAGGSDEQFF. The CDR3 nucleotides are TGTGCCAGCAGCCTGGGACTAGCGGGGGGGTCAGATGAGCAGTTCTTC. Full variable domain (missing parts from reference TRBV7-7 and TRBJ2-1): GAGVSQSPRYKVTKRGQDVTLRCDPISSHATLYWYQQALGQGPEFLTYFNYEAQPDKSGLPSDRFSAERPEGSISTLTIQRTEQRDSAMYRCASSLGLAGGSDEQFFGPGTRLTVL.

This chain joins TRBV7-9 and TRBJ2-3, with 7 bases fitting TRBD1. The junction had 6 bases not matched to a gene; V was cut back by 5 bases and J by 4 bases. Germline-derived CDR1 and CDR2 are SEHNR and FQNEAQ (reference sequence). There are 14 residues in the CDR3. CDR3 bases: TGTGCCAGCAGCCTGACAGGGTCGGCAGATACGCAGTATTTT. Amino acid sequence: CASSLTGSADTQYF.

This clone has a single count. The chain carries TRBV6-5 and TRBJ1-2; D not resolved. The length of the CDR3 is 13 residues. Trimming took off 2 bases at V and 2 bases at J, with 6 bases between the two ends. CDR1 MNHEY and CDR2 SVGAGI come from the germline V gene. The CDR3 DNA reads as TGTGCCAGCAGTTACGCAGTAAACTATGGCTACACCTTC. Translation: CASSYAVNYGYTF.

The J gene is TRBJ1-3, the V gene TRBV6-6, with 11 bases that match TRBD1. Per germline, CDR1 MNHNY and CDR2 SVGAGI (reference sequence). Unmatched junction bases numbered 5, after V lost 6 bases and J lost 4 bases. The CDR3 spans 15 residues. CDR3: CASRGQGDRGNTIYF. DNA of the CDR3: TGTGCCAGCAGGGGACAGGGGGACCGGGGAAACACCATATATTTT.

This clone was recorded a few times. V is TRBV7-3 and J is TRBJ2-7; TRBD1 matches at 9 bases. The CDR3 sequence is 14 residues long. Germline trimming cut 5 bases from V and 2 bases from J; bases unmatched to any gene: 4. Germline CDR1 SGHTA, CDR2 FQGTGA. The CDR3 DNA follows: TGTGCCAGCAGCCCTGGACAGGGGACCTACGAGCAGTACTTC. It is translated as CASSPGQGTYEQYF. Combining the CDR3 with reference TRBV7-3 and TRBJ2-7 gives the whole variable domain GAGVSQTPSNKVTEKGKYVELRCDPISGHTALYWYRQSLGQGPEFLIYFQGTGAADDSGLPNDRFFAVRPEGSVSTLKIQRTERGDSAVYLCASSPGQGTYEQYFGPGTRLTVT.

The rearrangement joins TRBV14 to TRBJ2-7; D is perhaps TRBD1 (6 bases). Germline CDR1 is SGHDN and CDR2 is FVKESK. CDR3 length equals 14 residues. The V end was cut by 1 base, the J end by 3 bases, with 10 bases between. The CDR3 loop reads CASSQGQVNYEQYF. The CDR3 DNA reads TGTGCCAGCAGCCAAGGACAGGTTAACTACGAGCAGTACTTC.